Listed here are 26 T cell receptor beta chains from one sample, sequenced in a study of CD8 T cells in ankylosing spondylitis. Broader study findings: Among TCR beta sequences, a motif of several highly homologous variants appeared characteristic of ankylosing spondylitis blood.

TCRdb fed the 5' RACE reads into MiXCR, producing one record per CDR3 protein. This sample has some 130,000 distinct CDR3 sequences, with roughly a sixth found just once. The antigens of these receptors remain unknown. The sequenced sample was blood, either unsorted or a sorted T cell fraction (not recorded which). Source of these receptors: a male donor with ankylosing spondylitis.

This clonotype was seen at least ten times. J is TRBJ2-1 and V is TRBV29-1; D call uncertain. This CDR3 contains 10 residues. Germline loops: CDR1 SQVTM, CDR2 ANQGSEA. V was cut by 4 bases and J by 8 bases, with 6 bases left in between. Here the CDR3 reads CSVGVDEQFF. The CDR3 nucleotides are TGCAGCGTTGGGGTCGATGAGCAGTTCTTC.

The J gene is TRBJ2-2, the V gene TRBV7-9, with D hard to call. V was trimmed by 5 bases and J by 4 bases, leaving 5 bases between them. CDR1 and CDR2 from the germline V gene are SEHNR and FQNEAQ (reference sequence). CDR3 length equals 12 residues. The CDR3 region is CASSGVTGELFF. The DNA for the CDR3 is TGTGCCAGCAGCGGGGTCACCGGGGAGCTGTTTTTT.

The chain links TRBV27 to TRBJ2-7; the match to TRBD1 covers 9 bases. Per the germline V gene, CDR1 is MNHEY and CDR2 is SMNVEV (reference sequence). The CDR3 contains 15 residues. The junction had 10 bases not matched to a gene; V was cut back by 6 bases and J by 4 bases. CDR3 protein: CASSLIPGQGYEQYF. Written as DNA, the CDR3 is TGTGCCAGCAGCCTAATCCCGGGACAGGGATACGAGCAGTACTTC.

The chain couples TRBV6-1 to TRBJ2-3; 7 nucleotides line up with TRBD2. Per the germline V gene, CDR1 is MNHNS and CDR2 is SASEGT. The CDR3 is 15 amino acids. With V trimmed by 6 bases and J by 0 bases, 6 bases remained unmatched. The DNA for the CDR3 is TGTGCCAGCAGCTGGACTAGTTACAGCACAGATACGCAGTATTTT. Translation: CASSWTSYSTDTQYF.

The sample holds a few counts of this clonotype. V is TRBV12-3 or TRBV12-4 and J is TRBJ2-7; possible D gene TRBD1, 5 bases. The CDR3 extends over 12 amino acids. V dropped 6 bases and J dropped 3 bases, with 9 bases sitting between them. CDR3 sequence: CASSHDSYEQYF. CDR3 bases: TGTGCCAGCAGCCATGACAGCTACGAGCAGTACTTC.

The rearrangement joins TRBV20-1 to TRBJ2-7, with D hard to call. Germline CDR1 is DFQATT and CDR2 is SNEGSKA (reference sequence). CDR3 length: 14 residues. V lost 0 bases to trimming and J lost 7 bases, with 16 bases between them. Written as DNA, the CDR3 is TGCAGTGCTAGAGATCACCGCCTCCAGAGGGAGCAGTACTTC. Its protein is CSARDHRLQREQYF.

This clonotype has a handful of counts. This sequence joins TRBV24-1 and TRBJ2-1, with TRBD2 identical over 12 bases. Unmatched junction bases numbered 6, after V lost 4 bases and J lost 15 bases. The CDR3 has 13 amino acids. CDR1 is KGHDR, CDR2 SFDVKD, per germline. CDR3 nucleotides: TGTGCCACCAGTGACTATGGACTAGCGGGATTGTTCTTC. Amino acids: CATSDYGLAGLFF.

This clonotype was seen more than once but under ten times. The gene calls are TRBV5-6 and TRBJ2-7, with TRBD2 identical over 14 bases. Germline loops: CDR1 SGHDT, CDR2 YYEEEE. CDR3 size: 16 residues. The ends lost 4 bases at V and 4 bases at J; junction bases unmatched: 7. The CDR3 reads CASSEGLAGALYEQYF. DNA for the CDR3: TGTGCCAGCAGCGAGGGACTAGCGGGAGCTTTGTACGAGCAGTACTTC.

The sample holds a few counts of this clonotype. The rearrangement joins TRBV12-3 or TRBV12-4 to TRBJ2-3, with no clear D. There are 11 residues in the CDR3. V lost 7 bases and J lost 3, with 5 bases in between. In nucleotides, the CDR3 is TGTGCCAGCACCGTTACAGATACGCAGTATTTT. Protein: CASTVTDTQYF.

This clonotype has a handful of counts. The V gene is TRBV9, the J gene TRBJ2-2; possibly TRBD1 or TRBD2 for D (5 bases each). The CDR3 is 17 residues long. The V and J ends lost 0 bases and 0 bases respectively, with 12 bases between them. Per the germline V gene, CDR1 is SGDLS and CDR2 is YYNGEE. CDR3 bases: TGTGCCAGCAGCGTAGTAAGGGGCGGGCCGAACACCGGGGAGCTGTTTTTT. It is translated as CASSVVRGGPNTGELFF. Looking up the rest from reference TRBV9 and TRBJ2-2 gives the full variable domain: DSGVTQTPKHLITATGQRVTLRCSPRSGDLSVYWYQQSLDQGLQFLIQYYNGEERAKGNILERFSAQQFPDLHSELNLSSLELGDSALYFCASSVVRGGPNTGELFFGEGSRLTVL.

The chain is built from TRBV27 and TRBJ2-5, with 11 positions matching TRBD2. CDR3 length equals 15 residues. Germline trimming cut 5 bases from V and 2 bases from J; bases unmatched to any gene: 4. Germline CDR1 and CDR2: MNHEY and SMNVEV (reference sequence). The CDR3 sequence: CASSLAGGQQETQYF. The CDR3 bases are TGTGCCAGCAGTCTAGCGGGAGGACAACAAGAGACCCAGTACTTC.

This clonotype appeared a few times. This chain links TRBV29-1 with TRBJ2-7; 8 nucleotides agree with TRBD2. Germline CDR1 reads SQVTM; CDR2 reads ANQGSEA. This CDR3 contains 13 residues. J gave up 2 bases and V 5 bases, and 5 bases lay outside the gene matches. The CDR3 spells CSVTSGGAYEQYF. Here the CDR3 DNA reads TGCAGCGTTACTAGCGGAGGGGCCTACGAGCAGTACTTC.

The chain has TRBV11-2 and TRBJ2-1; 11 bases map to TRBD2. CDR1 SGHAT and CDR2 FQNNGV come from the germline V gene. J gave up 4 bases and V 1 base, and 6 bases lay outside the gene matches. This CDR3 contains 17 residues. The chain's CDR3 is CASSLAGLAGGYNEQFF. DNA of the CDR3: TGTGCCAGCAGCTTAGCTGGGCTAGCGGGAGGATACAATGAGCAGTTCTTC. The full variable domain, its missing parts supplied by reference TRBV11-2 and TRBJ2-1, is EAGVAQSPRYKIIEKRQSVAFWCNPISGHATLYWYQQILGQGPKLLIQFQNNGVVDDSQLPKDRFSAERLKGVDSTLKIQPAKLEDSAVYLCASSLAGLAGGYNEQFFGPGTRLTVL.

The CDR3 DNA reads TGTGCCAGCAGTGAATTCACGTCCAATAGTTCACCCCTCCACTTT. Amino acid sequence: CASSEFTSNSSPLHF. V gene TRBV25-1 combines with J gene TRBJ1-6; unclear D gene. Looked up from germline, CDR1 is MGHDK and CDR2 is SYGVNS. V was shortened by 1 base and J by 9 bases, with 13 bases between the two germline ends. This CDR3 has 15 residues.

This clonotype was detected many times. V usage is TRBV27 and J usage is TRBJ1-1; 8 bases match TRBD1. The V segment lost 10 bases and the J segment 4 bases; nucleotides outside the gene matches: 5. CDR3 length: 12 residues. CDR1 is MNHEY, CDR2 SMNVEV, per germline (reference sequence). The CDR3 region is CATGQGSTEAFF. CDR3 DNA: TGTGCCACTGGACAGGGAAGCACTGAAGCTTTCTTT.

Ten or more counts support this clonotype. V gene TRBV9 combines with J gene TRBJ2-2; TRBD2 matches at 7 bases. The CDR3 is 16 residues long. Germline CDR1 SGDLS, CDR2 YYNGEE. Losses at the gene ends were 2 bases for V and 5 bases for J; bases not matched to a gene: 9. DNA of the CDR3: TGTGCCAGCAGCGTTCTCGGCGGGAGAAAAACCGGGGAGCTGTTTTTT. Translating gives CASSVLGGRKTGELFF.

This chain links TRBV20-1 with TRBJ2-7, with D maybe TRBD1 (5 bases). Germline values: CDR1 DFQATT, CDR2 SNEGSKA (reference sequence). This CDR3 has 15 residues. Trimming pared 2 bases from V and 4 bases from J, leaving 18 bases between. The CDR3 here is CSARPKGPIDYEQYF. In DNA, the CDR3 is TGCAGTGCTAGACCCAAGGGGCCGATAGATTACGAGCAGTACTTC.

The V and J genes are TRBV5-6 and TRBJ2-7, with TRBD2 matching 9 bases. V shed 4 bases and J 3 bases; nucleotides not matched to a gene: 8. Looked up from germline, CDR1 is SGHDT and CDR2 is YYEEEE. The CDR3 loop spans 15 amino acids. The CDR3 DNA is TGTGCCAGCAGCCACACTCTAGCGGGATTCTACGAGCAGTACTTC. Protein: CASSHTLAGFYEQYF.

This clonotype was seen only a few times. J is TRBJ2-1 and V is TRBV7-3; a weak D match, TRBD2 (5 bases). V lost 2 bases to trimming and J lost 2 bases, with 10 bases between them. The CDR3 loop spans 15 amino acids. CDR1 and CDR2 (germline): SGHTA, FQGTGA. The CDR3 DNA reads as TGTGCCAGCAGCTTAGTCAGCGGACCCTACAATGAGCAGTTCTTC. Protein sequence: CASSLVSGPYNEQFF.

This chain joins TRBV2 and TRBJ1-1; no reliable D call. Trimming pared 7 bases from V and 8 bases from J, leaving 11 bases between. The CDR3 is 11 residues long. Germline CDR1 is SNHLY and CDR2 is FYNNEI. CDR3 sequence (DNA): TGTGCCAGCATAGAACCTTCGGAAGCTTTCTTT. Translating it yields CASIEPSEAFF.

The chain couples TRBV5-5 to TRBJ2-7, with D unclear. Deletions cut 3 bases from V and 1 base from J, with 2 bases between. CDR1 is SGHKS, CDR2 YYEKEE, per germline (reference sequence). CDR3 length: 11 residues. The chain's CDR3 is CASSWSYEQYF. CDR3 in DNA: TGTGCCAGCAGCTGGTCCTACGAGCAGTACTTC.

This clonotype occurred a few times. The chain joins TRBV13 to TRBJ2-5; D unclear. The ends were cut back, 4 bases at V and 0 bases at J, with 9 bases in the middle. The germline V gene encodes CDR1 PRHDT and CDR2 FYEKMQ (reference sequence). There are 14 residues in the CDR3. In nucleotides, the CDR3 is TGTGCCAGCAGCTCAGGCTTTTACCAAGAGACCCAGTACTTC. Translation: CASSSGFYQETQYF.

A few counts support this clonotype. This chain uses TRBV4-2 with TRBJ2-5; a weak D match, TRBD1 (6 bases). Germline assignment: CDR1 LGHNA and CDR2 YNFKEQ. With 6 bases removed from V and 4 bases from J, the gap between germline ends came to 18 bases. The CDR3 runs 15 residues. The CDR3 region has the DNA TGTGCCAGCAGGGACCGTGTCGGACAGAGAGAGACCCAGTACTTC. It is translated as CASRDRVGQRETQYF.

The V call is TRBV4-3, the J call TRBJ2-3; no clear D gene. CDR1 is LGHNA and CDR2 is YSLEER in the germline V gene. This CDR3 spans 17 amino acids. V was cut by 0 bases and J by 4 bases, with 17 bases left in between. CDR3 nucleotide sequence: TGCGCCAGCAGCCAAGATTCGGACGCAGCTTGGGCAGATACGCAGTATTTT. Translated: CASSQDSDAAWADTQYF.

This clonotype was detected many times. This chain connects TRBV10-2 to TRBJ2-7, with 7 bases fitting TRBD1. Germline CDR1 WSHSY, CDR2 SAAADI. The CDR3 runs to 16 residues. Unmatched junction bases numbered 15, after V lost 3 bases and J lost 7 bases. The CDR3 is CASSDLGQALEEEQYF. CDR3 bases: TGCGCCAGCAGTGACCTCGGACAGGCCCTAGAGGAAGAGCAGTACTTC.

The chain recombines TRBV28 with TRBJ2-6, with D possibly TRBD2 on 6 matching bases. V was pared by 4 bases and J by 4 bases, with 17 bases between. The CDR3 covers 17 residues. Germline CDR1 and CDR2: MDHEN and SYDVKM. Here the CDR3 reads CASSSRSSDVGANVLTF. The CDR3 region has the DNA TGTGCCAGCAGTTCGCGGTCTAGCGACGTGGGGGCCAACGTCCTGACTTTC.